A selection of T cell receptor beta chains follows, all from one sample in a study of shared clonotypes between healthy human individuals. Assay used: immunoSEQ multiplex PCR; TCRdb lists only in-frame clones, some missing. The sample comprises 2,500,000 or so clones, roughly 93% of which are singletons, and 0.36% rests with the top ten. Sequenced: naive CD4+ T cells from PBMCs. The receptors were gathered from a man between 18 and 35 years old in good health. Some clones in this sample may be carry-over from other donors' samples. CDR3s include the opening cysteine and the closing phenylalanine or tryptophan. The D gene is left open where the match is weak. Not every row has a clone size; where given, it reads once, few, many or a size class.

size	D	V	length	J	CDR3	DNA
.	TRBD1	TRBV19	14	TRBJ1-2	CASSSTGGVYGYTF	TGTGCCAGTAGCTCTACAGGGGGCGTTTATGGCTACACCTTC
.	.	TRBV7-3	17	TRBJ2-1	CASSFGLARVAYNEQFF	TGTGCCAGCAGTTTCGGACTGGCTAGGGTCGCTTACAATGAGCAGTTCTTC
.	.	TRBV5-1	16	TRBJ2-2	CASSLLGLISTGELFF	TGCGCCAGCAGCTTGCTGGGGCTAATCAGCACCGGGGAGCTGTTTTTT
.	.	TRBV5-4	16	TRBJ2-2	CASSLASWRDTGELFF	TGTGCCAGCAGCTTGGCCTCATGGAGGGACACCGGGGAGCTGTTTTTT
.	.	TRBV2	14	TRBJ1-4	CASSVGRVNEKLFF	TGTGCCAGCAGCGTGGGACGGGTTAATGAAAAACTGTTTTTT
once	.	TRBV7-2	13	TRBJ2-3	CASEGVRGDTQYF	TGTGCCAGCGAAGGCGTACGGGGAGATACGCAGTATTTT
.	TRBD2	TRBV5-1	17	TRBJ2-1	CASSLLAGGLSYNEQFF	TGCGCCAGCAGCTTACTAGCGGGAGGCCTCTCCTACAATGAGCAGTTCTTC
.	TRBD2	TRBV2	18	TRBJ2-1	CASSRTTSGGTRRNEQFF	TGTGCCAGCAGTCGCACGACTAGCGGGGGAACACGCCGCAATGAGCAGTTCTTC
few	.	TRBV30	11	TRBJ1-1	CAVGKFPEAFF	TGTGCAGTGGGTAAATTCCCTGAAGCTTTCTTT
.	.	TRBV10-3	12	TRBJ2-3	CAIRQGADTQYF	TGTGCCATCAGACAGGGTGCAGATACGCAGTATTTT
.	.	TRBV5-1	12	TRBJ1-3	CASSGTRNTIYF	TGCGCCAGCAGCGGGACACGAAACACCATATATTTT
.	TRBD2	TRBV10-2	14	TRBJ2-2	CATTSGTNTGELFF	TGCGCCACCACAAGCGGGACGAACACCGGGGAGCTGTTTTTT
.	.	TRBV28	10	TRBJ2-1	CASRSNEQFF	TGTGCCAGCCGAAGCAATGAGCAGTTCTTC
once	.	TRBV15	15	TRBJ1-5	CATSRELSGDQPQHF	TGTGCCACCAGCAGAGAACTCTCAGGCGATCAGCCCCAGCATTTT
once	.	TRBV18	15	TRBJ1-4	CASSPRSPEGEKLFF	TGTGCCAGCTCACCACGGAGTCCCGAAGGTGAAAAACTGTTTTTT
.	.	TRBV10-1	12	TRBJ1-1	CASSPDGHEAFF	TGCGCCAGCAGTCCGGACGGGCATGAAGCTTTCTTT
.	TRBD1	TRBV5-1	14	TRBJ2-7	CASSFGQDFYEQYF	TGCGCCAGCAGCTTCGGACAGGATTTCTACGAGCAGTACTTC
.	.	TRBV7-9	15	TRBJ2-2	CASSFGPGSTGELFF	TGTGCCAGCAGCTTCGGACCCGGGAGCACCGGGGAGCTGTTTTTT
.	TRBD1	TRBV13	15	TRBJ1-2	CASSARTGGSVGYTF	TGTGCCAGCAGCGCCCGGACAGGGGGAAGCGTTGGCTACACCTTC
.	.	TRBV11-2	13	TRBJ2-1	CASTQSRGNEQFF	TGTGCCAGCACTCAGAGTAGGGGGAATGAGCAGTTCTTC
.	.	TRBV28	15	TRBJ2-1	CASMSPASPPNEQFF	TGTGCCAGCATGTCCCCGGCATCCCCACCGAATGAGCAGTTCTTC
.	.	TRBV5-1	14	TRBJ1-1	CASSYQDPNTEAFF	TGCGCCAGCAGCTACCAGGACCCGAACACTGAAGCTTTCTTT
.	.	TRBV11-2	15	TRBJ1-6	CASSLEGTLGSPLHF	TGTGCCAGCAGCTTAGAGGGGACGCTAGGCTCACCCCTCCACTTT
.	.	TRBV11-1	13	TRBJ1-1	CASSLLTAAEAFF	TGTGCCAGCAGCTTACTGACAGCAGCTGAAGCTTTCTTT
.	.	TRBV19	13	TRBJ1-2	CANPTGANYGYTF	TGTGCCAACCCTACTGGGGCTAACTATGGCTACACCTTC
.	TRBD1	TRBV7-9	15	TRBJ1-1	CASSLITGQGAAAFF	TGTGCCAGCAGCTTAATTACGGGACAGGGGGCCGCAGCTTTCTTT
.	.	TRBV6-6	12	TRBJ1-1	CASSSQTLEAFF	TGTGCCAGCAGTTCCCAGACCCTAGAAGCTTTCTTT
.	.	TRBV27	15	TRBJ2-7	CASSPVLGASYEQYF	TGTGCCAGCAGTCCAGTGCTAGGAGCCTCCTACGAGCAGTACTTC
.	.	TRBV18	15	TRBJ2-1	CASSPRGNSYNEQFF	TGTGCCAGCTCACCACGGGGTAACTCCTACAATGAGCAGTTCTTC
.	TRBD2	TRBV7-6	16	TRBJ2-2	CASSLIAGGGTGELFF	TGTGCCAGCAGCCTTATAGCGGGAGGAGGCACCGGGGAGCTGTTTTTT
.	.	TRBV2	14	TRBJ2-7	CASSPRTVPLEQYF	TGTGCCAGCAGTCCTAGGACAGTCCCGCTAGAGCAGTACTTC
.	TRBD2	TRBV5-8	15	TRBJ2-5	CASSYRTSGIGTQYF	TGTGCCAGCAGCTATCGGACTAGCGGGATAGGGACCCAGTACTTC
.	.	TRBV19	14	TRBJ2-2	CASSLRESHGELFF	TGTGCCAGTAGTTTAAGGGAAAGCCACGGGGAGCTGTTTTTT
.	.	TRBV5-1	14	TRBJ1-2	CASSLVQRNYGYTF	TGCGCCAGCAGCTTGGTGCAGCGTAACTATGGCTACACCTTC
few	.	TRBV13	16	TRBJ2-3	CASSLGRFGRKDTQYF	TGTGCCAGCAGCTTAGGCCGGTTTGGCAGAAAAGATACGCAGTATTTT
.	.	TRBV10-3	12	TRBJ2-5	CAISVQLETQYF	TGTGCCATCAGTGTGCAGCTTGAGACCCAGTACTTC
.	TRBD1	TRBV29-1	13	TRBJ2-7	CSVGQGPHYEQYF	TGCAGCGTCGGACAGGGACCACACTACGAGCAGTACTTC
once	.	TRBV5-1	12	TRBJ2-2	CASSPGHGELFF	TGCGCCAGCAGCCCTGGACACGGGGAGCTGTTTTTT
.	TRBD1	TRBV19	17	TRBJ2-1	CASSATAVATGYNEQFF	TGTGCCAGTAGCGCAACGGCCGTGGCGACAGGGTACAATGAGCAGTTCTTC
.	.	TRBV15	15	TRBJ1-1	CATSRGNRATGQAFF	TGTGCCACCAGCAGAGGGAACCGGGCCACCGGACAAGCTTTCTTT
once	.	TRBV21-1	17	TRBJ2-5	CASSKSSSGQRGETQYF	TGTGCCAGCAGCAAATCATCGAGCGGCCAGCGGGGGGAGACCCAGTACTTC
.	.	TRBV29-1	12	TRBJ1-2	CSVEWALVGYTF	TGCAGCGTTGAATGGGCCCTAGTAGGCTACACCTTC
.	.	TRBV28	12	TRBJ2-7	CASSSRDYEQYF	TGTGCCAGCAGTTCGAGGGACTACGAGCAGTACTTC
.	.	TRBV5-1	13	TRBJ2-3	CASSPRALASQYF	TGCGCCAGCAGCCCTCGGGCCCTGGCATCGCAGTATTTT
.	.	TRBV29-1	12	TRBJ1-2	CSAERGAYGYTF	TGCAGCGCCGAAAGGGGGGCTTATGGCTACACCTTC
.	TRBD1	TRBV29-1	13	TRBJ1-5	CSVEKDRGQPQHF	TGCAGCGTTGAGAAGGACAGGGGGCAGCCCCAGCATTTT
.	TRBD2	TRBV7-2	16	TRBJ2-5	CASSLAAGGQVETQYF	TGTGCCAGCAGCTTAGCGGCGGGGGGCCAAGTTGAGACCCAGTACTTC
.	TRBD2	TRBV7-2	15	TRBJ2-1	CASSPAGAQRNEQFF	TGTGCCAGCAGCCCAGCGGGGGCCCAACGCAATGAGCAGTTCTTC
.	.	TRBV11-3	13	TRBJ2-1	CASSLDGGPRQFF	TGTGCCAGCAGCTTAGATGGGGGACCCCGCCAGTTCTTC
.	.	TRBV11-2	15	TRBJ2-3	CASSLDFFGGDTQYF	TGTGCCAGCAGCTTAGATTTTTTTGGCGGAGATACGCAGTATTTT
.	.	TRBV11-2	16	TRBJ1-1	CASSPTFGRADTEAFF	TGTGCCAGCAGCCCCACCTTCGGCAGGGCAGACACTGAAGCTTTCTTT
.	.	TRBV30	15	TRBJ1-3	CAWSVRRVSGNTIYF	TGTGCCTGGAGTGTACGAAGGGTTTCTGGAAACACCATATATTTT
.	.	TRBV6-6	12	TRBJ2-5	CASSRSPETQYF	TGTGCCAGCAGTCGTTCACCCGAGACCCAGTACTTC
.	TRBD1	TRBV27	15	TRBJ1-5	CASRTQGALTQPQHF	TGTGCCAGCCGCACTCAGGGGGCGCTTACTCAGCCCCAGCATTTT
.	.	TRBV7-9	12	TRBJ1-2	CASSAPRGGYTF	TGTGCCAGCAGCGCCCCGAGAGGCGGCTACACCTTC
.	.	TRBV28	13	TRBJ1-1	CASSFQGRTEAFF	TGTGCCAGCAGTTTTCAGGGAAGGACTGAAGCTTTCTTT
.	.	TRBV29-1	12	TRBJ1-1	CSVLGRHTEAFF	TGCAGCGTACTAGGGCGCCACACTGAAGCTTTCTTT
.	.	TRBV6-1	14	TRBJ2-7	CASSDLGSFYEQYF	TGTGCCAGCAGTGACCTCGGGAGCTTCTACGAGCAGTACTTC
.	TRBD1	TRBV10-3	13	TRBJ2-7	CAISRTGPYEQYF	TGTGCCATCAGTAGGACAGGGCCCTACGAGCAGTACTTC
.	.	TRBV4-1	18	TRBJ1-4	CASSQDPAGSTTNEKLFF	TGCGCCAGCAGCCAAGATCCTGCGGGGTCTACAACTAATGAAAAACTGTTTTTT